This T cell receptor (beta chain) came from a study of monozygotic twins with inflammatory bowel disease. Study-level results: Findings did not support one strong IBD-associated signal or clonotype. IBD patients, compared with healthy twins, shared fewer clonotypes with others (especially with disease activity).

From whole blood, total RNA was isolated without any sorting of T cells. The UMIs contained a 6-nucleotide sample barcode. They were added by template switching during cDNA synthesis. TCRdb reanalyzed the 5' RACE reads, giving one entry per CDR3 protein sequence and no DNA. This table lists 300,000 to 400,000 distinct CDR3 sequences. This CDR3 is built from 15 residues. Germline CDR1 and CDR2: MDHEN and SYDVKM. Concerning this clonotype itself: What it binds is unknown.

The receptor was isolated from a human donor with ulcerative colitis or Crohn's disease, or a healthy co-twin of an affected twin (not recorded which). This chain connects TRBV28 to TRBJ1-2; TCRdb names TRBD1, which stays unverified in the absence of DNA. The sequencing input was blood. The CDR3 sequence is CASSLASTGNYGYTF.